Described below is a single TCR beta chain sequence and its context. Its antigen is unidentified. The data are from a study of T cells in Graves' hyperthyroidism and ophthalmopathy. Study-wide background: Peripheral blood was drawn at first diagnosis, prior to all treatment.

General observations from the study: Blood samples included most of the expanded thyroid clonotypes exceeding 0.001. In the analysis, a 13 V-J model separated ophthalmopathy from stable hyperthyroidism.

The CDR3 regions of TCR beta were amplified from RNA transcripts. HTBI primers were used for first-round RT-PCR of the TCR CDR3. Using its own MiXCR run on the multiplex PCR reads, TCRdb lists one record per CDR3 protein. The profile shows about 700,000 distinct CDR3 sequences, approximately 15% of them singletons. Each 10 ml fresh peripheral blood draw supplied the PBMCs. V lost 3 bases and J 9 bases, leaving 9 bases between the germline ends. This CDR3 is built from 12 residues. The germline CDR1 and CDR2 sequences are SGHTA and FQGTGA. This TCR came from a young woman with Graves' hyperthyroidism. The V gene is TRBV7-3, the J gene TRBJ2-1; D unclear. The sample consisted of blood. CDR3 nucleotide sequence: TGTGCCAGCAGCTTTGGGTTTGGTGAGCAGTTCTTC. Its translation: CASSFGFGEQFF.